Each of the 9 T cell receptor beta chains below was sequenced from the same sample in a study of shared clonotypes between healthy human individuals. Clones were read by immunoSEQ multiplex PCR, and TCRdb kept only the in-frame ones, dropping some. The sample records about 2.3 million clones, approximately 93% being singletons. Sequencing was performed on naive CD4+ T cells from PBMCs. Specified subset: CD45RA+ positively selected. These receptors all come from a man younger than 35 in good health. Some clones in this sample may be carry-over from other donors' samples.

This rearrangement joins TRBV28 to TRBJ2-1, with 7 bases identical to TRBD2. The germline gives CDR1 MDHEN, CDR2 SYDVKM. The V gene end was trimmed by 2 bases and the J gene end by 9 bases; junction bases not matched to a gene: 13. This CDR3 is 16 amino acids long. CDR3 loop: CASSLNLGLVDGEQFF. CDR3 DNA: TGTGCCAGCAGTTTAAATTTAGGACTAGTTGATGGTGAGCAGTTCTTC.

The rearrangement links TRBV5-1 to TRBJ2-3; D gene uncertain. The CDR3 is 16 residues long. Germline-derived CDR1 and CDR2 are SGHRS and YFSETQ. The germline V and J ends were trimmed by 0 bases and 0 bases, with 11 bases remaining between them. CDR3 nucleotide sequence: TGCGCCAGCAGCTTGGCTGGCAGCCCTAGCACAGATACGCAGTATTTT. This sequence encodes CASSLAGSPSTDTQYF.

The chain links TRBV5-1 to TRBJ1-2; no clear D. From germline, CDR1 is SGHRS and CDR2 YFSETQ. Trimming took 0 bases from V and 5 from J, leaving 14 bases between them. This CDR3 region has 15 residues. The CDR3 spells CASSLGYIRSYGYTF. The CDR3 DNA reads TGCGCCAGCAGCTTGGGATATATCCGCTCTTATGGCTACACCTTC.

Comments on this clone: The same CDR3 can be traced to other DNA sequences in this sample. CDR3: CASSLGATGELFF. CDR3 coding DNA: TGCGCCAGCAGCTTGGGAGCGACCGGGGAGCTGTTTTTT. V gene TRBV5-1 combines with J gene TRBJ2-2; no firm D call. The CDR3 spans 13 residues. The V gene lost 0 bases and the J gene lost 5 bases, with 5 bases spanning the gap. Germline lookup yields CDR1 SGHRS and CDR2 YFSETQ.

This rearrangement joins TRBV4-3 to TRBJ2-1; TRBD2 matches at 8 bases. The junction had 11 bases not matched to a gene; V was cut back by 4 bases and J by 6 bases. CDR1 and CDR2 (germline): LGHNA, YSLEER. The CDR3 extends over 16 amino acids. DNA for the CDR3: TGCGCCAGCAGCCTGATTATGGGCGCGGGAGGCAATGAGCAGTTCTTC. It translates to CASSLIMGAGGNEQFF.

The chain employs TRBV19 and TRBJ1-5; D is perhaps TRBD1 (6 bases). The length of the CDR3 is 15 residues. Per germline, CDR1 LNHDA and CDR2 SQIVND (reference sequence). The germline V and J ends were trimmed by 2 bases and 3 bases, with 11 bases remaining between them. The CDR3 DNA is TGTGCCAGTAGTATACGACAGGCGACCAATCAGCCCCAGCATTTT. It translates to CASSIRQATNQPQHF.

The chain has TRBV28 and TRBJ1-2, with 8 bases identical to TRBD1. The J segment lost 3 bases and the V segment lost 5 bases, leaving 2 bases of the junction unmatched. Per the germline V gene, CDR1 is MDHEN and CDR2 is SYDVKM. There are 13 residues in the CDR3. CDR3 protein: CASSEDRDYGYTF. The DNA for the CDR3 is TGTGCCAGCAGTGAGGACAGGGACTATGGCTACACCTTC.

This chain uses TRBV27 with TRBJ2-1, with 11 bases fitting TRBD2. After removal of 2 bases from V and 3 bases from J, the junction contained 3 bases not matched to a gene. This CDR3 is 16 amino acids long. Germline values: CDR1 MNHEY, CDR2 SMNVEV (reference sequence). CDR3 protein: CASSLRLAGFYNEQFF. The CDR3, as DNA: TGTGCCAGCAGTTTAAGACTAGCGGGATTCTACAATGAGCAGTTCTTC.

The chain links TRBV7-9 to TRBJ2-3; 8 bases map to TRBD1. CDR1 and CDR2 (germline): SEHNR, FQNEAQ (reference sequence). The V and J ends lost 5 bases and 0 bases, in that order; junction bases with no gene match: 7. The CDR3 runs 16 residues. In nucleotides, the CDR3 is TGTGCCAGCAGCGGAAGAGACAGGGGAAGCACAGATACGCAGTATTTT. Translated: CASSGRDRGSTDTQYF.